The 16 T cell receptor beta chains listed next were all sequenced from one sample in a study of T cell clonality in common variable immunodeficiency. Some clones are missing from TCRdb's copy, which holds only in-frame ones; the method was immunoSEQ multiplex PCR. The sample counts around 60,000 clones, none seen once; the ten largest own approximately 1.5%. Specimen: peripheral blood mononuclear cells. These receptors were collected from a person aged 18 to 75 in good health.

This clone was seen ten or more times. Read sequence stops 3 residues before the CDR3 end, and the germline J gene provides the missing end. The J gene is TRBJ2-1, the V gene TRBV6-4; D is possibly TRBD1 (6 bases). The CDR3 has 15 residues. Germline V lookup: CDR1 MRHNA, CDR2 SNTAGT. Between the trimmed V and J ends, which lost 6 bases and 1 base, there was a span of 13 bases. CDR3 DNA (partial): TGTGCCAGCAGACTACAGGGTTTTTCCTACAATGAG. Its translation: CASRLQGFSYNE. Given in full, the CDR3 is CASRLQGFSYNEQFF.

This clone has a count of ten or more. The read comes to an end 3 residues before the CDR3 does, leaving the germline J gene to fill in the end. The chain recombines TRBV7-6 with TRBJ2-7; TRBD2 matches at 11 bases. V was pared by 4 bases and J by 0 bases, with 2 bases of the junction left unmatched. The CDR3 has 15 amino acids. Germline-derived CDR1 and CDR2 are SGHVS and FNYEAQ. CDR3 region: CASSSGLADSYEQYF. The DNA read from the CDR3 is TGTGCCAGCAGCTCGGGACTAGCGGACTCCTACGAG.

This clone was picked up many times. The sequence runs out 3 residues before the end of the CDR3; the remainder is reconstructed from the germline J gene. This chain connects TRBV6-4 to TRBJ1-2; 7 nucleotides agree with TRBD1. Trimming at V came to 6 bases and at J to 6 bases, leaving 10 bases not matched to a gene. This CDR3 region has 14 residues. The germline CDR1 and CDR2 sequences are MRHNA and SNTAGT. CDR3 protein: CASSHRQGYDGYTF. CDR3 DNA, as far as it was read: TGTGCCAGCAGCCACAGACAGGGCTATGATGGC.

This clone was observed at least ten times. The read ends 3 residues shy of where the CDR3 ends; the end is completed using the germline J gene. The chain employs TRBV14 and TRBJ1-2; D is unresolved. Deletions cut 4 bases from V and 5 bases from J, with 17 bases between. This CDR3 has 15 residues. CDR1 is SGHDN, CDR2 FVKESK, per germline. The CDR3 sequence is CASSPPSRAGYGYTF. Incomplete CDR3 DNA: TGTGCCAGCAGCCCCCCGTCTAGGGCGGGGTATGGC.

This clone has ten or more counts. From the germline J gene comes the end of the CDR3, since the read stops 3 residues before it. The chain recombines TRBV7-3 with TRBJ2-1; 11 nucleotides align to TRBD2. The length of the CDR3 is 15 residues. V was pared by 2 bases and J by 6 bases, with 3 bases of the junction left unmatched. Germline-derived CDR1 and CDR2 are SGHTA and FQGTGA. The CDR3 sequence is CASSLASGGPNEQFF. The CDR3 DNA, read in part, is TGTGCCAGCAGCTTAGCTAGCGGGGGGCCCAATGAG.

The table lists this clone with many counts. The CDR3 goes on 3 residues after the read ends, and that part is filled in from the germline J gene. The chain employs TRBV4-1 and TRBJ2-1; a possible D gene is TRBD2 (6 bases). This CDR3 has 16 residues. Germline assignment: CDR1 MGHRA and CDR2 YSYEKL. V was cut by 5 bases and J by 0 bases, with 14 bases left in between. Incomplete CDR3 DNA: TGCGCCAGCAGCGATTTTAGCGGTTTCTCCTACAATGAG. Translating gives CASSDFSGFSYNE. The whole CDR3 protein is CASSDFSGFSYNEQFF.

This clone was found many times. The read halts 3 residues ahead of the CDR3 end, with the missing end drawn from the germline J gene. J is TRBJ2-1 and V is TRBV7-2; possibly TRBD2 for D (6 bases). Deletions cut 10 bases from V and 3 bases from J, with 13 bases between. Germline CDR1 and CDR2: SGHTA and FQGNSA. The CDR3 contains 13 residues. The part of the CDR3 DNA that was read is TGTGCCACCACGACTAGACACTACAATGAG. Its protein product is CATTTRHYNE. The CDR3 in full is CATTTRHYNEQFF.

The sample holds many counts of this clone. The CDR3 goes on 3 residues after the read ends, and that part is filled in from the germline J gene. The rearrangement joins TRBV7-9 to TRBJ2-2; TRBD2 agrees at 10 bases. Germline loops: CDR1 SEHNR, CDR2 FQNEAQ (reference sequence). Losses at the gene ends were 6 bases for V and 5 bases for J; bases not matched to a gene: 3. CDR3 length: 14 amino acids. The CDR3 region is CASSTSGVTGELFF. CDR3 DNA, as far as it was read: TGTGCCAGCAGTACTAGCGGGGTAACCGGGGAG.

This clone was seen repeatedly, ten times or more. The read halts 3 residues ahead of the CDR3 end, with the missing end drawn from the germline J gene. The chain joins TRBV7-8 to TRBJ2-3, with D maybe TRBD1 (6 bases). V dropped 10 bases and J dropped 2 bases, with 19 bases sitting between them. Germline V lookup: CDR1 SGHVS, CDR2 FQNEAQ. This CDR3 contains 15 residues. The CDR3 region is CATTPTGTLTDTQYF. The sequenced CDR3 bases are TGTGCCACTACCCCAACTGGGACACTCACAGATACG.

Ten or more counts support this clone. The CDR3 goes on 3 residues after the read ends, and that part is filled in from the germline J gene. This chain connects TRBV7-2 to TRBJ2-5; TRBD2 agrees at 13 bases. V dropped 5 bases and J dropped 3; count of bases not matched to a gene: 3. Germline CDR1 and CDR2: SGHTA and FQGNSA. The CDR3 has 15 residues. The chain's CDR3 is CASSLTSGGKETQYF. CDR3 DNA, as far as it was read: TGTGCCAGCAGCCTGACTAGCGGGGGGAAAGAGACC.

There are a few counts of this clone. The CDR3 extends 3 residues past the end of the read, so its final part is completed from the germline J gene. Distinct nucleotide sequences in the sample also encode this CDR3. The chain joins TRBV7-6 to TRBJ2-2; 10 bases line up with TRBD2. CDR3 length equals 17 residues. Germline-derived CDR1 and CDR2 are SGHVS and FNYEAQ. V was clipped by 3 bases and J by 3 bases; unmatched bases: 7. CDR3 region: CASSLVGSGRDTGELFF. Partial CDR3 DNA: TGTGCCAGCAGCTTGGTAGGCAGCGGGAGGGACACCGGGGAG.

The sample holds many counts of this clone. The CDR3 goes on 3 residues after the read ends, and that part is filled in from the germline J gene. J is TRBJ1-6 and V is TRBV20-1, with D perhaps TRBD1 (6 bases). Germline V gene lookup returns CDR1 DFQATT and CDR2 SNEGSKA (reference sequence). Trimming took 5 bases from V and 10 from J, leaving 12 bases between them. The CDR3 has 12 residues. The CDR3 reads CSAGQGRSPLHF. CDR3 DNA (partial): TGCAGTGCTGGGCAGGGGAGATCACCC.

This clone was seen at least ten times. The read stops 3 residues short of the end of the CDR3; the missing end is completed from the germline J gene. The rearrangement uses TRBV12-5 and TRBJ1-5, with D tentatively TRBD1 (6 bases). Deletions cut 3 bases from V and 7 bases from J, with 22 bases between. Germline CDR1 is LGHNT and CDR2 is FRNRAP. The CDR3 is made up of 17 amino acids. CDR3 bases read: TGTGCTAGTGGTTTACTTACAGGGAAAGATTTGGACCAGCCC. It is translated as CASGLLTGKDLDQP. The whole CDR3 protein is CASGLLTGKDLDQPQHF.

About this clone itself: The read comes to an end 3 residues before the CDR3 does, leaving the germline J gene to fill in the end. The rearrangement uses TRBV2 and TRBJ2-7; 10 positions agree with TRBD2. V was clipped by 6 bases and J by 5 bases; unmatched bases: 7. The CDR3 length is 14 residues. Germline V gene lookup returns CDR1 SNHLY and CDR2 FYNNEI. Partial CDR3 DNA: TGTGCCAGCAGCCTGGCCAGCGGGGGGGACGAG. Encoded protein: CASSLASGGDE. The whole CDR3 protein reads CASSLASGGDEQYF. Complete variable domain (other parts from reference TRBV2 and TRBJ2-7): EPEVTQTPSHQVTQMGQEVILRCVPISNHLYFYWYRQILGQKVEFLVSFYNNEISEKSEIFDDQFSVERPDGSNFTLKIRSTKLEDSAMYFCASSLASGGDEQYFGPGTRLTVT.

At least ten counts were recorded for this clone. The read ends 3 residues early relative to the CDR3; the germline J gene fills the gap. The V gene is TRBV20-1, the J gene TRBJ2-6, with 8 bases identical to TRBD1. The CDR3 sequence is 15 residues long. CDR1 and CDR2 (germline): DFQATT, SNEGSKA (reference sequence). The V segment lost 4 bases and the J segment 0 bases; nucleotides outside the gene matches: 2. CDR3 DNA, as far as it was read: TGCAGTGCTATGACAGGGGTCTCTGGGGCCAACGTC. This translates into CSAMTGVSGANV. The complete CDR3 reads CSAMTGVSGANVLTF.

This clone was observed at least ten times. The read ends 3 residues before the CDR3 terminus; that terminus is restored from the germline J gene. The rearrangement uses TRBV18 and TRBJ2-6; TRBD2 is a possible D gene (7 bases). The ends were cut back, 3 bases at V and 1 base at J, with 19 bases in the middle. The CDR3 is 19 amino acids. The V gene's germline CDR1 is KGHSH and CDR2 LQKENI. The CDR3 region is CASSPKREAGASGANVLTF. Incomplete CDR3 DNA: TGTGCCAGCTCACCTAAACGAGAGGCGGGGGCGTCTGGGGCCAACGTC.